One and the same sample provided the 25 T cell receptor beta chains below, sequenced in a study of cytomegalovirus exposure and HLA in healthy donors. In the PCR, 60 Vbeta and 13 Jbeta primers were used. This table comes from immunoSEQ multiplex PCR, and its TCRdb copy is limited to in-frame clones, with some not included. The sample consists of 130,000 or so clones, around 75% of them appearing once. Material for sequencing was PBMCs. These receptors all stem from a woman aged 35 to 49 in good health and CMV-seropositive.

Details on this clone: The missing conserved phenylalanine or tryptophan at the end of this CDR3 makes a read error likely. The chain employs TRBV27 and TRBJ1-2; 8 bases match TRBD1. Germline lookup yields CDR1 MNHEY and CDR2 SMNVEV (reference sequence). J lost 7 bases, V lost 3 bases, and 10 bases had no gene match. There are 15 residues in the CDR3. The CDR3 DNA reads TGTGCCAGCAGTTTGGATATGCAGGGGGCGGGTGGCTACACCCTC. It yields the protein CASSLDMQGAGGYTL.

This chain connects TRBV6-4 to TRBJ2-1; the match to TRBD1 covers 8 bases. Per germline, CDR1 MRHNA and CDR2 SNTAGT. The CDR3 consists of 16 residues. The V gene end was trimmed by 0 bases and the J gene end by 7 bases; junction bases not matched to a gene: 8. CDR3 sequence: CASSDSFRGRLNEQFF. CDR3 nucleotide sequence: TGTGCCAGCAGTGACTCGTTCAGGGGGCGCTTAAATGAGCAGTTCTTC.

The chain carries TRBV27 and TRBJ1-6, with TRBD1 matching over 9 bases. V was clipped by 4 bases and J by 9 bases; unmatched bases: 7. Germline CDR1 is MNHEY and CDR2 is SMNVEV (reference sequence). This CDR3 is built from 15 residues. Here the CDR3 DNA reads TGTGCCAGCAGTTCCGGGACAGGGACAATTTCACCCCTCCACTTT. This sequence encodes CASSSGTGTISPLHF.

This clone was recorded only once. The chain has TRBV6-6 and TRBJ1-2, with D uncertain. The CDR3 is 16 amino acids. V was clipped by 2 bases and J by 6 bases, with 19 bases between them. Germline V gene data show CDR1 as MNHNY and CDR2 as SVGAGI (reference sequence). The CDR3 DNA reads as TGTGCCAGCAGTTACCGCCCAGAAGCGGTTAAGAATGGCTACACCTTC. It encodes CASSYRPEAVKNGYTF.

This rearrangement joins TRBV9 to TRBJ1-1; perhaps TRBD1 as D (5 bases). Germline values: CDR1 SGDLS, CDR2 YYNGEE. This CDR3 has 16 amino acids. Trimming took 0 bases from V and 4 from J, leaving 16 bases between them. The CDR3 reads CASSVEGVQLSTEAFF. CDR3 DNA sequence: TGTGCCAGCAGCGTAGAAGGGGTACAGCTGAGCACTGAAGCTTTCTTT.

This rearrangement joins TRBV9 to TRBJ2-7; TRBD1 aligns across 10 bases. CDR1 is SGDLS, CDR2 YYNGEE, per germline. The CDR3 runs 16 residues. V shed 5 bases, J shed 2 bases, and the junction held 10 bases outside the gene matches. CDR3 sequence: CASSRRGTGEAYEQYF. The CDR3 coding sequence is TGTGCCAGCAGTCGGAGGGGGACAGGGGAAGCCTACGAGCAGTACTTC.

The rearrangement joins TRBV9 to TRBJ2-7, with D perhaps matching TRBD1 (6 bases). CDR3 length: 15 amino acids. Germline CDR1 is SGDLS and CDR2 is YYNGEE. Trimming took 0 bases from V and 2 from J, leaving 12 bases between them. CDR3 DNA sequence: TGTGCCAGCAGCGTAGATTCAGGGGCGACCTACGAGCAGTACTTC. Its protein is CASSVDSGATYEQYF.

This clone was detected only a few times. The chain combines TRBV14 with TRBJ2-5; 10 nucleotides line up with TRBD2. Matching the DNA end better, TRBJ2-7 makes the J call doubtful. CDR1 is SGHDN and CDR2 is FVKESK in the germline V gene. The length of the CDR3 is 16 residues. The CDR3 DNA follows: TGTGCCAGCAGCCAAGAAGCGGGGGGGGCCTCCTACGAGCAGTACTTC. As protein: CASSQEAGGASYEQYF.

The chain carries TRBV7-2 and TRBJ2-6; D is possibly TRBD2 (6 bases). Trimming cost V 6 bases and J 4 bases, with 16 bases left between them. Germline V gene lookup returns CDR1 SGHTA and CDR2 FQGNSA. The CDR3 has 16 amino acids. The CDR3 is CASRREPGSGANVLTF. The CDR3 DNA is TGTGCCAGCAGACGGGAGCCCGGATCCGGGGCCAACGTCCTGACTTTC.

The chain recombines TRBV4-3 with TRBJ2-5, with 8 positions matching TRBD1. The germline V gene encodes CDR1 LGHNA and CDR2 YSLEER. This CDR3 spans 16 amino acids. The trim removed 0 bases at V and 2 bases at J, leaving 5 bases unmatched. CDR3 residues: CASSQDGTGIQETQYF. The CDR3 DNA sequence: TGCGCCAGCAGCCAAGATGGGACAGGCATACAAGAGACCCAGTACTTC.

The rearrangement joins TRBV30 to TRBJ2-7, with TRBD1 matching 11 bases. Germline CDR1 is GTSNPN and CDR2 is SVGIG (reference sequence). After removal of 4 bases from V and 2 bases from J, the junction contained 7 bases not matched to a gene. There are 15 residues in the CDR3. In nucleotides, the CDR3 is TGTGCCTGGACAACCGGGACAGGGGGAACCTACGAGCAGTACTTC. It yields the protein CAWTTGTGGTYEQYF. The variable domain in full, completed from reference TRBV30 and TRBJ2-7, reads SQTIHQWPATLVQPVGSPLSLECTVEGTSNPNLYWYRQAAGRGLQLLFYSVGIGQISSEVPQNLSASRPQDRQFILSSKKLLLSDSGFYLCAWTTGTGGTYEQYFGPGTRLTVT.

This clone has only a few counts. The chain uses TRBV7-2 and TRBJ2-4, with 7 bases identical to TRBD1. Germline CDR1 and CDR2: SGHTA and FQGNSA. The CDR3 consists of 15 residues. V lost 4 bases, J lost 10 bases, and 13 bases stayed unmatched. CDR3 residues: CASSSGQGERWIQYF. The CDR3 nucleotides are TGTGCCAGCAGCTCCGGGCAGGGGGAGAGATGGATTCAGTACTTC.

This chain joins TRBV30 and TRBJ2-2; 7 bases are shared with TRBD1. After removal of 8 bases from V and 5 bases from J, the junction contained 11 bases not matched to a gene. The CDR3 has 14 residues. CDR1 GTSNPN and CDR2 SVGIG come from the germline V gene (reference sequence). CDR3 DNA sequence: TGTGCCATGACAGGGTCCGTCCGAACCGGGGAGCTGTTTTTT. Protein: CAMTGSVRTGELFF. The entire variable domain, with the rest obtained from reference TRBV30 and TRBJ2-2, is as follows: SQTIHQWPATLVQPVGSPLSLECTVEGTSNPNLYWYRQAAGRGLQLLFYSVGIGQISSEVPQNLSASRPQDRQFILSSKKLLLSDSGFYLCAMTGSVRTGELFFGEGSRLTVL.

This clone showed up just once. V gene TRBV28 combines with J gene TRBJ1-2, with unresolved D. Per the germline V gene, CDR1 is MDHEN and CDR2 is SYDVKM. This CDR3 is built from 16 residues. Deletions cut 6 bases from V and 0 bases from J, with 17 bases between. CDR3 nucleotides: TGTGCCAGCAGCCCGCTCTCAAGTTCAGCTAACTATGGCTACACCTTC. Protein sequence: CASSPLSSSANYGYTF.

The genes are TRBV4-2 and TRBJ1-1; TRBD1 is a possible D gene (5 bases). The CDR3 consists of 13 residues. Germline V gene data show CDR1 as LGHNA and CDR2 as YNFKEQ. V lost 2 bases and J lost 6, with 10 bases in between. CDR3 sequence: CASSQLSGAEAFF. CDR3 bases: TGTGCCAGCAGCCAATTGTCGGGGGCTGAAGCTTTCTTT.

The rearrangement uses TRBV7-2 and TRBJ2-3, with D possibly TRBD2 on 5 matching bases. The CDR3 length is 15 residues. Germline lookup yields CDR1 SGHTA and CDR2 FQGNSA. V lost 6 bases and J lost 1, with 14 bases in between. The CDR3 reads CASRQTGWGTDTQYF. In nucleotides, the CDR3 is TGTGCCAGCAGACAAACGGGGTGGGGCACAGATACGCAGTATTTT.

This clone is termed medium-sized (0.01 to 0.1%). The V and J genes are TRBV6-5 and TRBJ2-2; D is uncertain. The V end lost 2 bases, the J end lost 1 base, and 2 bases lay between the germline ends. Germline CDR1 and CDR2: MNHEY and SVGAGI. The CDR3 runs 13 residues. CDR3 DNA: TGTGCCAGCAGTTACCAGAACACCGGGGAGCTGTTTTTT. It yields the protein CASSYQNTGELFF.

The gene calls are TRBV19 and TRBJ2-6; 9 bases align to TRBD1. V shed 8 bases, J shed 4 bases, and the junction held 6 bases outside the gene matches. In germline, CDR1 is LNHDA, CDR2 SQIVND (reference sequence). CDR3 length: 15 residues. The CDR3 sequence is CASRDRDSGANVLTF. The CDR3 nucleotides are TGTGCCAGTCGGGACAGGGACTCCGGGGCCAACGTCCTGACTTTC.

The chain employs TRBV27 and TRBJ1-5, with D maybe TRBD1 (6 bases). V was clipped by 0 bases and J by 7 bases, with 10 bases between them. Germline lookup yields CDR1 MNHEY and CDR2 SMNVEV (reference sequence). The length of the CDR3 is 14 residues. The CDR3 loop is CASSLSYRDQPQHF. The CDR3 DNA reads TGTGCCAGCAGTTTATCTTACAGGGACCAGCCCCAGCATTTT.

This chain connects TRBV6-5 to TRBJ1-5, with a tentative D call TRBD1 (6 bases). This CDR3 has 13 amino acids. Germline V gene sequence: CDR1 MNHEY, CDR2 SVGAGI. The V gene lost 5 bases and the J gene lost 4 bases, with 9 bases spanning the gap. The CDR3 DNA sequence: TGTGCCAGCAGTCCTAGGGGGAATCAGCCCCAGCATTTT. Residues: CASSPRGNQPQHF.

The chain combines TRBV7-2 with TRBJ2-5, with D perhaps TRBD2 (6 bases). Trimming cost V 1 base and J 5 bases, with 14 bases left between them. Germline V gene data show CDR1 as SGHTA and CDR2 as FQGNSA. This CDR3 is 15 amino acids long. DNA for the CDR3: TGTGCCAGCAGCTTAGAAGGGAGGCGGACGGAGACCCAGTACTTC. The encoded protein is CASSLEGRRTETQYF.

The CDR3 coding sequence is TGTGCCAGCAGGGGGCAGACCTACGAGCAGTACTTC. This sequence encodes CASRGQTYEQYF. This chain connects TRBV6-5 to TRBJ2-7, with a tentative D call TRBD1 (5 bases). Germline V CDR1 and CDR2: MNHEY, SVGAGI. The ends were cut back, 6 bases at V and 2 bases at J, with 8 bases in the middle. The CDR3 is 12 amino acids.

The V and J genes are TRBV6-4 and TRBJ1-3; a possible D gene is TRBD1 (5 bases). V was shortened by 0 bases and J by 3 bases, with 15 bases between the two germline ends. The CDR3 runs to 17 residues. Per the germline V gene, CDR1 is MRHNA and CDR2 is SNTAGT. The CDR3 region has the DNA TGTGCCAGCAGTGACTCGAAACCCACGGGGGTTGGAAACACCATATATTTT. Translated: CASSDSKPTGVGNTIYF.

A few counts support this clone. The genes are TRBV28 and TRBJ2-7, with TRBD2 identical over 7 bases. CDR1 and CDR2 from the germline V gene are MDHEN and SYDVKM. V was pared by 4 bases and J by 3 bases, with 6 bases of the junction left unmatched. The CDR3 spans 14 residues. The CDR3 DNA sequence: TGTGCCAGCAGTTCAACTAGCGCCTACTACGAGCAGTACTTC. Protein sequence: CASSSTSAYYEQYF.

This sequence joins TRBV30 and TRBJ1-2; D may be TRBD1 (5 bases). From germline, CDR1 is GTSNPN and CDR2 SVGIG (reference sequence). V was clipped by 0 bases and J by 8 bases, with 13 bases between them. CDR3 length equals 13 residues. In nucleotides, the CDR3 is TGTGCCTGGAGTGTTTCCCAGGGTGTCGGCTACACCTTC. Protein product: CAWSVSQGVGYTF.